Shown below are 32 T cell receptor beta chains from a single sample sequenced in a study of T cell repertoires in cytomegalovirus infection. TCRdb redid the calling of the reads with MiXCR, one entry per CDR3 protein. The sample lists approximately 400,000 distinct CDR3 sequences, roughly 30% occurring once. Sequences were obtained from PBMCs. All receptors derive from a human donor in good health (CMV status not recorded). Some clones in this sample may be carry-over from other donors' samples.

CDR3 sequence (DNA): TGCAGTGCTATTGAGGTAGGACTAGCGGGGGATTACGAGCAGTACTTC. Translating gives CSAIEVGLAGDYEQYF. This chain connects TRBV20-1 to TRBJ2-7; TRBD2 matches at 13 bases. The CDR3 covers 16 residues. The junction had 10 bases not matched to a gene; V was cut back by 4 bases and J by 4 bases. Germline V gives CDR1 DFQATT, CDR2 SNEGSKA (reference sequence).

This clonotype was detected a few times. The chain couples TRBV4-2 to TRBJ2-7; 9 nucleotides line up with TRBD1. V trimming: 0 bases; J trimming: 6 bases; junction bases outside the gene matches: 6. The CDR3 contains 15 residues. The germline gives CDR1 LGHNA, CDR2 YNFKEQ. The DNA for the CDR3 is TGTGCCAGCAGCCAAGAGGGGACAGGGTCTACCGAGCAGTACTTC. Its translation: CASSQEGTGSTEQYF.

Points on this clonotype: This may be a read error, as it is one base from a much larger clone. V usage is TRBV7-6 and J usage is TRBJ2-1; D uncertain. There are 12 residues in the CDR3. Germline CDR1 and CDR2: SGHVS and FNYEAQ. Trimming removed 7 bases from V and 5 bases from J, with 9 bases in between. This CDR3 reads CASILDHNEQFF. CDR3 in DNA: TGTGCCAGCATCTTGGATCACAATGAGCAGTTCTTC.

This clonotype has a handful of counts. The chain combines TRBV10-2 with TRBJ2-3; 10 bases agree with TRBD2. Trimming took 4 bases from V and 2 from J; bases not matched to a gene: 12. Germline loops: CDR1 WSHSY, CDR2 SAAADI. The CDR3 has 18 amino acids. In DNA, the CDR3 is TGCGCCAGCAGTGTGCCGAACCTTAGCGGGGGGCTCACAGATACGCAGTATTTT. Amino acid sequence: CASSVPNLSGGLTDTQYF.

V gene TRBV4-3 combines with J gene TRBJ2-7, with 7 bases identical to TRBD1. The CDR3 has 13 amino acids. Trimming took 0 bases from V and 7 from J; bases not matched to a gene: 3. CDR1 and CDR2 from the germline V gene are LGHNA and YSLEER. CDR3 loop: CASSQDKGQEQYF. The CDR3 DNA reads as TGCGCCAGCAGCCAAGATAAGGGACAGGAGCAGTACTTC.

The chain combines TRBV6-2 or TRBV6-3 with TRBJ2-3, with 7 bases that match TRBD2. Germline CDR1 is MNHEY and CDR2 is SVGEGT. V gave up 2 bases and J gave up 7 bases; unmatched junction bases: 9. This CDR3 has 15 residues. CDR3 DNA: TGTGCCAGCAGTTACCCGACTAGCCGAGCATATACGCAGTATTTT. Amino acids: CASSYPTSRAYTQYF.

This clonotype was picked up a small number of times. The chain couples TRBV14 to TRBJ2-3; maybe TRBD2 (5 bases). The CDR3 extends over 14 amino acids. Trimming cost V 5 bases and J 0 bases, with 9 bases left between them. Germline CDR1 is SGHDN and CDR2 is FVKESK. CDR3 in amino acids: CASSKRTSTDTQYF. In nucleotides, the CDR3 is TGTGCCAGCAGCAAAAGGACTAGCACAGATACGCAGTATTTT.

This clonotype was detected many times. The chain combines TRBV7-2 with TRBJ2-1, with 10 bases lining up with TRBD2. Per germline, CDR1 SGHTA and CDR2 FQGNSA. J was trimmed by 4 bases and V by 4 bases; bases with no gene match: 4. The length of the CDR3 is 15 residues. CDR3 sequence (DNA): TGTGCCAGCAGCTCCACTAGCGGGACATACAATGAGCAGTTCTTC. The encoded protein is CASSSTSGTYNEQFF.

This clonotype showed up just a few times. This chain joins TRBV28 and TRBJ2-1; D possibly corresponds to TRBD1 (8 bases). CDR3 length: 14 residues. Germline V gene sequence: CDR1 MDHEN, CDR2 SYDVKM. The V end was cut by 8 bases, the J end by 3 bases, with 14 bases between. The DNA for the CDR3 is TGTGCCAGCCAACAGGGGGGGGGCTACAATGAGCAGTTCTTC. Translated, it gives CASQQGGGYNEQFF.

This clonotype was seen a few times. The chain carries TRBV2 and TRBJ2-7; unclear D gene. Trimming pared 2 bases from V and 1 base from J, leaving 6 bases between. The CDR3 sequence is 13 residues long. Germline V gene data show CDR1 as SNHLY and CDR2 as FYNNEI. The DNA of the CDR3 is TGTGCCAGCAGTGAACGGGTTTCCTACGAGCAGTACTTC. It encodes CASSERVSYEQYF.

J is TRBJ2-2 and V is TRBV4-1; D is unclear. The CDR3 covers 14 residues. Between the trimmed V and J ends, which lost 3 bases and 3 bases, there was a span of 8 bases. Germline V gene lookup returns CDR1 MGHRA and CDR2 YSYEKL. The CDR3 here is CASSQVAHTGELFF. The CDR3 region has the DNA TGCGCCAGCAGCCAGGTGGCGCACACCGGGGAGCTGTTTTTT.

This clonotype was recorded a few times. The V and J genes are TRBV12-3 or TRBV12-4 and TRBJ2-3; TRBD2 aligns across 9 bases. Unmatched junction bases numbered 7, after V lost 2 bases and J lost 4 bases. This CDR3 has 16 amino acids. The CDR3 DNA is TGTGCCAGCAGTTTATGGGCTAGCGGGGTCTCAGATACGCAGTATTTT. It yields the protein CASSLWASGVSDTQYF.

This clonotype came up a few times. A much larger clone lies one base from this, so it may be a read error. The J gene is TRBJ2-7, the V gene TRBV28; a possible D gene is TRBD1 (6 bases). Trimming stripped 7 bases from V and 3 bases from J, with 13 bases between. The CDR3 extends over 13 amino acids. Germline lookup yields CDR1 MDHEN and CDR2 SYDVKM. The CDR3 region is CASNSGHLYEQYF. Written as DNA, the CDR3 is TGTGCCAGCAATTCGGGACACCTCTACGAGCAGTACTTC.

This clonotype has more than one count but fewer than ten. The chain recombines TRBV6-1 with TRBJ2-1, with D possibly TRBD2 on 6 matching bases. This CDR3 spans 15 amino acids. Germline loops: CDR1 MNHNS, CDR2 SASEGT. V shed 6 bases and J shed 0 bases, with 12 bases lying between them. CDR3 amino acids: CASREGYGSYNEQFF. The CDR3 coding sequence is TGTGCCAGCAGGGAGGGGTATGGCTCCTACAATGAGCAGTTCTTC.

This clonotype was detected many times. V and J are TRBV7-2 and TRBJ2-1; 7 bases are a match to TRBD2. The CDR3 is 13 amino acids. Trimming cost V 7 bases and J 8 bases; bases outside gene matches: 8. Germline values: CDR1 SGHTA, CDR2 FQGNSA. CDR3 nucleotides: TGTGCCAGCAAGAGGGGAGGGATGGATGAGCAGTTCTTC. Protein: CASKRGGMDEQFF.

In this sample, this clonotype turned up a few times. The gene calls are TRBV4-2 and TRBJ2-1; no clear D gene. Germline CDR1 and CDR2: LGHNA and YNFKEQ. The CDR3 sequence is 17 residues long. V lost 3 bases and J lost 2, with 17 bases in between. CDR3 amino acids: CASSQDGAAAPYNEQFF. The CDR3, as DNA: TGTGCCAGCAGCCAGGACGGCGCGGCGGCTCCCTACAATGAGCAGTTCTTC.

This clonotype came up a few times. The CDR3 coding sequence is TGTGCCACCAGCGCGACAGGTGGTCCCCGGGGTGAGCAGTTCTTC. This translates into CATSATGGPRGEQFF. The chain uses TRBV15 and TRBJ2-1; D possibly corresponds to TRBD1 (6 bases). V was pared by 5 bases and J by 9 bases, with 20 bases between. The length of the CDR3 is 15 residues. CDR1 LNHNV and CDR2 YYDKDF come from the germline V gene (reference sequence).

To note about this clonotype: Since no conserved phenylalanine or tryptophan closes the CDR3, a read error is the likely cause. CDR3 DNA: TGTGCCAGCAGTCCTTGGACAGGGCTAGGGGGGCAGTACTTA. Amino acid sequence: CASSPWTGLGGQYL. The chain is built from TRBV27 and TRBJ2-7; 8 bases align to TRBD1. Per germline, CDR1 MNHEY and CDR2 SMNVEV (reference sequence). V shed 5 bases and J 9 bases; nucleotides not matched to a gene: 12. The CDR3 covers 14 residues.

The J gene is TRBJ2-7, the V gene TRBV18; D remains unclear. Per germline, CDR1 KGHSH and CDR2 LQKENI. The CDR3 length is 14 residues. Trimming pared 1 base from V and 1 base from J, leaving 8 bases between. CDR3: CASSPQRLSYEQYF. The CDR3 DNA sequence: TGTGCCAGCTCACCACAAAGGTTGTCCTACGAGCAGTACTTC.

The chain has TRBV4-1 and TRBJ2-4; D is possibly TRBD1 (7 bases). The CDR3 has 20 amino acids. V was shortened by 4 bases and J by 0 bases, with 25 bases between the two germline ends. CDR1 and CDR2 from the germline V gene are MGHRA and YSYEKL. CDR3 coding DNA: TGCGCCAGCAGCCCTCGATCGGCGGGGACAGAAGACATAGCCAAAAACATTCAGTACTTC. This translates into CASSPRSAGTEDIAKNIQYF.

The genes are TRBV6-5 and TRBJ2-3, with D hard to call. The germline V gene has CDR1 MNHEY and CDR2 SVGAGI. This CDR3 is 13 amino acids long. V lost 5 bases to trimming and J lost 3 bases, with 9 bases between them. The CDR3 bases are TGTGCCAGCAGTGACTTTCTAACAGATACGCAGTATTTT. Translated, it gives CASSDFLTDTQYF.

This clonotype was seen a handful of times. The chain links TRBV28 to TRBJ2-5; 8 nucleotides line up with TRBD2. Unmatched junction bases numbered 15, after V lost 2 bases and J lost 4 bases. Germline loops: CDR1 MDHEN, CDR2 SYDVKM. The CDR3 is made up of 18 amino acids. The CDR3 is CASSLRWSGGGFGETQYF. The CDR3 DNA reads TGTGCCAGCAGTTTACGTTGGAGCGGGGGAGGGTTCGGAGAGACCCAGTACTTC.

This clonotype was seen a handful of times. J is TRBJ2-2 and V is TRBV2; 11 bases are shared with TRBD2. The CDR3 sequence is 15 residues long. Trimming at V came to 6 bases and at J to 2 bases, leaving 2 bases not matched to a gene. Germline V lookup: CDR1 SNHLY, CDR2 FYNNEI. The CDR3 protein is CASRTSGANTGELFF. As DNA, the CDR3 is TGTGCCAGCAGGACTAGCGGGGCCAACACCGGGGAGCTGTTTTTT.

This clonotype appeared many times. The DNA of the CDR3 is TGTGCCACCAGTGATTTGGTCGGCTGGAGGAGTACAGATACGCAGTATTTT. This translates into CATSDLVGWRSTDTQYF. This rearrangement joins TRBV24-1 to TRBJ2-3, with D possibly being TRBD2 (5 bases). The ends were cut back, 0 bases at V and 3 bases at J, with 15 bases in the middle. The CDR3 contains 17 residues. The germline CDR1 and CDR2 sequences are KGHDR and SFDVKD.

This clonotype was picked up many times. The V and J genes are TRBV7-2 and TRBJ1-1, with no clear D. The germline CDR1 and CDR2 sequences are SGHTA and FQGNSA. V was trimmed by 5 bases and J by 0 bases, leaving 10 bases between them. The CDR3 covers 14 residues. Here the CDR3 DNA reads TGTGCCAGCAGCCACCGGGGTTTGAACACTGAAGCTTTCTTT. Its protein is CASSHRGLNTEAFF.

The chain employs TRBV27 and TRBJ1-1; tentative D call: TRBD1 (5 bases). CDR3 length equals 14 residues. V was clipped by 4 bases and J by 1 base, with 10 bases between them. CDR1 and CDR2 from the germline V gene are MNHEY and SMNVEV (reference sequence). CDR3 sequence (DNA): TGTGCCAGCAGTTCCCTGGGGCCGAACACTGAAGCTTTCTTT. This codes for CASSSLGPNTEAFF.

This chain links TRBV5-4 with TRBJ2-7, with D hard to call. The CDR3 runs 13 residues. Trimming stripped 4 bases from V and 5 bases from J, with 13 bases between. Looked up from germline, CDR1 is SGHNT and CDR2 is YYREEE (reference sequence). The CDR3 DNA follows: TGTGCCAGCAGCCCCCAGCCGGTCCACGAGCAGTACTTC. Translation: CASSPQPVHEQYF.

The gene calls are TRBV20-1 and TRBJ2-7; 11 positions agree with TRBD2. Trimming took 1 base from V and 0 from J; bases not matched to a gene: 5. This CDR3 contains 16 residues. Germline CDR1 and CDR2: DFQATT and SNEGSKA (reference sequence). In DNA form, the CDR3 reads TGCAGTGCTAGAGCTAGCGGGGGGCCTCTCTCCTACGAGCAGTACTTC. Amino acids: CSARASGGPLSYEQYF.

This clonotype was found a few times. V gene TRBV5-4 combines with J gene TRBJ2-5, with 14 bases fitting TRBD2. Losses at the gene ends were 4 bases for V and 5 bases for J; bases not matched to a gene: 7. Germline lookup yields CDR1 SGHNT and CDR2 YYREEE (reference sequence). This CDR3 spans 16 amino acids. The CDR3 reads CASSGGTSGGEETQYF. CDR3 sequence (DNA): TGTGCCAGCAGCGGAGGGACTAGCGGGGGTGAGGAGACCCAGTACTTC.

Ten or more counts support this clonotype. The chain's CDR3 is CASSSMSYNEQFF. The CDR3 bases are TGTGCCAGCAGTAGTATGTCCTACAATGAGCAGTTCTTC. The chain uses TRBV6-1 and TRBJ2-1; D is undetermined. CDR1 is MNHNS and CDR2 is SASEGT in the germline V gene. Between the trimmed V and J ends, which lost 5 bases and 1 base, there was a span of 6 bases. The CDR3 extends over 13 amino acids.

The chain carries TRBV5-4 and TRBJ2-3, with TRBD1 matching 11 bases. Germline-derived CDR1 and CDR2 are SGHNT and YYREEE (reference sequence). The V and J ends lost 4 bases and 7 bases, in that order; junction bases with no gene match: 14. The CDR3 length is 17 residues. CDR3 in amino acids: CASSPRAGQGVSYTQYF. The DNA of the CDR3 is TGTGCCAGCAGCCCGCGAGCGGGACAGGGGGTATCGTATACGCAGTATTTT. Drawing the rest from reference TRBV5-4 and TRBJ2-3, the complete variable domain is ETGVTQSPTHLIKTRGQQVTLRCSSQSGHNTVSWYQQALGQGPQFIFQYYREEENGRGNFPPRFSGLQFPNYSSELNVNALELDDSALYLCASSPRAGQGVSYTQYFGPGTRLTVL.

This clonotype was recorded at least ten times. DNA of the CDR3: TGTGCCAGCAGCCCAGGAGGGGGAAGGAACACCGGGGAGCTGTTTTTT. Protein: CASSPGGGRNTGELFF. The chain links TRBV12-3 or TRBV12-4 to TRBJ2-2; D is perhaps TRBD1 or TRBD2 (6 bases each). V was pared by 6 bases and J by 1 base, with 15 bases between. The CDR3 is made up of 16 amino acids.